The table lists the clone carrying this T cell receptor beta chain with many counts. Its antigen is currently unknown. This CDR3 contains 15 residues. Germline CDR1 LGHDT, CDR2 YNNKEL (reference sequence). Trimming removed 1 base at V and 4 bases at J, with 11 bases between. Authors of the study amplified TCR beta CDR3 regions from RNA transcripts. First-round RT-PCR with HTBI primers amplified the TCR CDR3 region. TCRdb passed the multiplex PCR reads through MiXCR, listing each CDR3 protein once. Of roughly 640,000 distinct CDR3 sequences listed, roughly a sixth are singletons. The data derive from a study of T cells in Graves' hyperthyroidism and ophthalmopathy. General study results and limits: Among clonotypes expanded in thyroid above 0.001, most were also found in blood. Ophthalmopathy, as predicted by the model, came a median around 7 months after the prediction.

Ophthalmopathy patients had Clinical Activity Score at least 3, NOSPECS grade at least 4, duration under 3 months. The chain uses TRBV3-1 and TRBJ2-1; D assignment may be TRBD1 or TRBD2 (5 bases each). This receptor was taken from a woman aged 40 to 50 with Graves' ophthalmopathy. Sequenced: blood. CDR3 in amino acids: CASSQGGPRYNEQFF. The CDR3 nucleotides are TGTGCCAGCAGCCAAGGGGGACCGAGATACAATGAGCAGTTCTTC.